The 12 T cell receptor beta chains below all came from one sample that was sequenced in a study of CD4 T cells in relation to SARS-CoV-2 and coronaviruses listed by TCRdb under 2021. Library preparation employed the immunoSEQ multiplex PCR assay. Imported from immuneACCESS, the table was reduced by TCRdb to in-frame sequences with V and J called. These copies leave out some clones; in studies compared against another copy, an unresolved V gene accounts for under half, and the cause of the remainder is not known. Here the sample has roughly 17,000 clones; roughly 80% occur a single time. The ten largest make up 8% to 10% of the sample. Their antigens remain unidentified. CD4+ T cells from unexposed donors were collected before the COVID-19 pandemic (2011-2018). Following 10 days of culture, the EasySep CD4+ T cell isolation kit was used to isolate CD4+ T cells. Sequencing used CD4+ T cells from PBMCs, cultured in vitro. These receptors all stem from a human donor in good health.

V and J are TRBV7-9 and TRBJ2-5; 7 nucleotides line up with TRBD1. J gave up 5 bases and V 5 bases, and 11 bases lay outside the gene matches. CDR1 is SEHNR, CDR2 FQNEAQ, per germline (reference sequence). This CDR3 comprises 15 residues. The CDR3 spells CASSVGQVTPETQYF. CDR3 bases: TGTGCCAGCAGCGTTGGACAGGTGACCCCTGAGACCCAGTACTTC.

The CDR3 is CASSIGVVDLEAFF. The CDR3 DNA reads TGTGCCAGTAGTATAGGGGTAGTCGATCTTGAAGCTTTCTTT. The rearrangement links TRBV19 to TRBJ1-1, with unresolved D. The CDR3 extends over 14 amino acids. Trimming removed 1 base from V and 7 bases from J, with 13 bases in between. CDR1 and CDR2 (germline): LNHDA, SQIVND (reference sequence).

This clone was seen a few times. This chain connects TRBV2 to TRBJ1-6, with D uncertain. V lost 4 bases, J lost 5 bases, and 9 bases lay in between. The CDR3 length is 14 residues. Germline V lookup: CDR1 SNHLY, CDR2 FYNNEI. The CDR3, as DNA: TGTGCCAGCAGTGTCTACAGAGATAATTCACCCCTCCACTTT. It codes for CASSVYRDNSPLHF. Variable domain in full (rest from reference TRBV2 and TRBJ1-6): EPEVTQTPSHQVTQMGQEVILRCVPISNHLYFYWYRQILGQKVEFLVSFYNNEISEKSEIFDDQFSVERPDGSNFTLKIRSTKLEDSAMYFCASSVYRDNSPLHFGNGTRLTVT.

CDR3 amino acids: CASSSQAPTGANVLTF. CDR3 coding DNA: TGTGCCAGCAGCTCACAGGCTCCGACTGGGGCCAACGTCCTGACTTTC. The chain employs TRBV7-8 and TRBJ2-6; D possibly corresponds to TRBD1 (5 bases). Trimming pared 4 bases from V and 2 bases from J, leaving 12 bases between. The germline gives CDR1 SGHVS, CDR2 FQNEAQ. There are 16 residues in the CDR3.

This clone is a singleton in its sample. The chain carries TRBV4-1 and TRBJ2-2; TRBD2 might be the D (5 bases). There are 19 residues in the CDR3. Trimming removed 3 bases from V and 4 bases from J, with 24 bases in between. Germline V CDR1 and CDR2: MGHRA, YSYEKL. CDR3 sequence reads: CASSHLPFFGSAGTGELFF. As DNA, the CDR3 is TGCGCCAGCAGCCATCTACCCTTCTTCGGTTCGGCGGGCACCGGGGAGCTGTTTTTT.

The chain uses TRBV11-2 and TRBJ2-6, with D possibly TRBD1 on 5 matching bases. V was shortened by 1 base and J by 9 bases, with 16 bases between the two germline ends. The CDR3 runs to 16 residues. CDR1 is SGHAT, CDR2 FQNNGV, per germline. The CDR3 sequence is CASSLVRVNTGNVLTF. As DNA, the CDR3 is TGTGCCAGCAGCTTAGTCAGGGTAAATACTGGCAACGTCCTGACTTTC.

The chain joins TRBV19 to TRBJ1-1; tentatively, D is TRBD1 (5 bases). Trimming cost V 6 bases and J 3 bases, with 14 bases left between them. CDR3 length equals 14 residues. Germline V gene sequence: CDR1 LNHDA, CDR2 SQIVND (reference sequence). In nucleotides, the CDR3 is TGTGCCAGTAGGGGGTCAGGGTGGGACACTGAAGCTTTCTTT. The encoded protein is CASRGSGWDTEAFF.

The chain combines TRBV5-8 with TRBJ2-3; D is uncertain. V lost 5 bases to trimming and J lost 3 bases, with 4 bases between them. This CDR3 is 11 amino acids long. Germline V CDR1 and CDR2: SGHTS, YDEGEE. The DNA for the CDR3 is TGTGCCAGCAGGGTTACAGATACGCAGTATTTT. Protein product: CASRVTDTQYF.

This chain uses TRBV28 with TRBJ2-1, with no clear D. The V end lost 3 bases, the J end lost 4 bases, and 7 bases lay between the germline ends. Germline CDR1 is MDHEN and CDR2 is SYDVKM. CDR3 size: 13 residues. The CDR3 is CASSFAEYNEQFF. The CDR3 DNA reads TGTGCCAGCAGTTTTGCGGAGTACAATGAGCAGTTCTTC.

The genes are TRBV5-1 and TRBJ2-5; 7 bases agree with TRBD1. The CDR3 has 15 residues. In germline, CDR1 is SGHRS, CDR2 YFSETQ. J gave up 5 bases and V 0 bases, and 7 bases lay outside the gene matches. DNA for the CDR3: TGCGCCAGCAGCTTGGGCGACAGGGACGGCGAGACCCAGTACTTC. Translation gives CASSLGDRDGETQYF.

V usage is TRBV23-1 and J usage is TRBJ2-4; the D is unclear. TRBV23-1 belongs to the ORF category, with a function that is uncertain. The V gene lost 7 bases and the J gene lost 1 base, with 14 bases spanning the gap. The CDR3 is 15 amino acids. In nucleotides, the CDR3 is TGCGCCAGCACCCAGCCTCCGCTCGCCAAAAACATTCAGTACTTC. Translated: CASTQPPLAKNIQYF.

This clone was seen a single time. This sequence joins TRBV6-4 and TRBJ1-6; 7 bases fit TRBD1. V was pared by 9 bases and J by 6 bases, with 11 bases of the junction left unmatched. The CDR3 has 15 residues. Looked up from germline, CDR1 is MRHNA and CDR2 is SNTAGT. The CDR3 coding sequence is TGTGCCAGACTCAAGTGGGGACAGCGTAATTCACCCCTCCACTTT. Translated: CARLKWGQRNSPLHF.